The table lists the clone carrying this T cell receptor beta chain with a count of one. The data stem from a study of STAT5B mutations in CD4+ large granular lymphocyte leukemia. Sequencing used immunoSEQ multiplex PCR; TCRdb keeps in-frame clones, though not all of them. This sample carries fewer than 45,000 clones, over 70% of them seen once, and the ten largest clones take 0.45% to 0.6%. The CDR3 loop spans 13 amino acids. Per the germline V gene, CDR1 is SGHTA and CDR2 is FQGNSA. With 1 base removed from V and 2 bases from J, the gap between germline ends came to 6 bases. This TCR came from a human donor in good health. The J gene is TRBJ2-7, the V gene TRBV7-2; perhaps TRBD2 as D (6 bases). The specimen sequenced was CD4+ T cells from blood buffy coats. CDR3 sequence: CASSLERAYEQYF. CDR3 DNA sequence: TGTGCCAGCAGCTTAGAGCGGGCCTACGAGCAGTACTTC.